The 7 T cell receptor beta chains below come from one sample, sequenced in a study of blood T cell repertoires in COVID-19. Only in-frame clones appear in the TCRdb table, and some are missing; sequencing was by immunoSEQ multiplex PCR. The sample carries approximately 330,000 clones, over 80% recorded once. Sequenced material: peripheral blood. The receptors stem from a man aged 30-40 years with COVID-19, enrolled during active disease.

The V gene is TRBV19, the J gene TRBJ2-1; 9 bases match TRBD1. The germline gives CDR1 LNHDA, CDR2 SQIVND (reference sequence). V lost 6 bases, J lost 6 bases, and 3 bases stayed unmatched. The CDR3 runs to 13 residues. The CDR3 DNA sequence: TGTGCCAGTAGGACAGGGGGTCGCAATGAGCAGTTCTTC. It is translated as CASRTGGRNEQFF.

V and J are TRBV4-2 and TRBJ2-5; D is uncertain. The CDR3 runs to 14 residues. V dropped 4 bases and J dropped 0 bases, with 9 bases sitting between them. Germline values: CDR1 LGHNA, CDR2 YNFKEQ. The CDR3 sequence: CASSRGPDQETQYF. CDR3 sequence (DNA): TGTGCCAGCAGCCGTGGGCCGGACCAAGAGACCCAGTACTTC.

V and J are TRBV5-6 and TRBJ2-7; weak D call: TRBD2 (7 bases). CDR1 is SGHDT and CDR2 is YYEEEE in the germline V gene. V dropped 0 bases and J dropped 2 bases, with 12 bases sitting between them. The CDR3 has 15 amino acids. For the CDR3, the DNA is TGTGCCAGCAGCTTGGCGGGGGGCGCGACCTACGAGCAGTACTTC. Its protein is CASSLAGGATYEQYF.

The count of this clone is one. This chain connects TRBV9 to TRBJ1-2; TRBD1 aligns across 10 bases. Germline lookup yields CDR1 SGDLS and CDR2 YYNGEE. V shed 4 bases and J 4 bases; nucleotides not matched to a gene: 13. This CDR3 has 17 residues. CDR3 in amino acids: CASSTPSGTGDPYGYTF. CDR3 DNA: TGTGCCAGCAGCACTCCCTCCGGGACAGGGGATCCCTATGGCTACACCTTC.

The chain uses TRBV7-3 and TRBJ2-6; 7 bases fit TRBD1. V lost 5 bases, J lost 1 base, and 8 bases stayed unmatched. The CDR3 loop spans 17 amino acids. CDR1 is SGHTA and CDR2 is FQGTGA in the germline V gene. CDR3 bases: TGTGCCAGCAGCACCCGGGACAGAGAATCTGGGGCCAACGTCCTGACTTTC. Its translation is CASSTRDRESGANVLTF.

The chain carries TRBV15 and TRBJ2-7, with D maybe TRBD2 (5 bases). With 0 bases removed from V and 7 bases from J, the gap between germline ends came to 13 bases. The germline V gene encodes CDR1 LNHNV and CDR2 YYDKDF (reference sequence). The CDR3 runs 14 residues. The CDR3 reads CATSRDAGIPEQYF. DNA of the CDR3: TGTGCCACCAGCAGAGATGCGGGCATACCAGAGCAGTACTTC.

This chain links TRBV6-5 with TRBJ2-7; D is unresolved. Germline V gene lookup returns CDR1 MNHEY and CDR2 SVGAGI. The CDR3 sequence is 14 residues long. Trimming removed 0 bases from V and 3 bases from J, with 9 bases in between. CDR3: CASSYSIEYYEQYF. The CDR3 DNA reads TGTGCCAGCAGTTACTCGATAGAGTACTACGAGCAGTACTTC.